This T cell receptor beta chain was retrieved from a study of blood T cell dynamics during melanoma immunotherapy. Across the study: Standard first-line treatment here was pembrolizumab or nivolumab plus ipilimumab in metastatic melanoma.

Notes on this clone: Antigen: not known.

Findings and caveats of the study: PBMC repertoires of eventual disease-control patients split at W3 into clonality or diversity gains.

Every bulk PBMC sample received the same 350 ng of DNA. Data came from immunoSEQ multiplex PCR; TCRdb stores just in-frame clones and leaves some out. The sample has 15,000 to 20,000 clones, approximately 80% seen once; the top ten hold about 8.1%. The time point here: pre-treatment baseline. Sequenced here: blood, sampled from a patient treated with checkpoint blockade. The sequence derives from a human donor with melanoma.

Here the CDR3 DNA reads TGTGCCAGCAGCACCCTAGCGGGAGTAACCTACAATGAGCAGTTCTTC. Its translation is CASSTLAGVTYNEQFF. The chain joins TRBV11-1 to TRBJ2-1, with 10 bases identical to TRBD2. This CDR3 has 16 amino acids. With 5 bases clipped from V and 2 bases from J, the junction kept 6 bases outside the gene matches. In germline, CDR1 is SGHAT, CDR2 FQDESV (reference sequence). Supplemented by reference TRBV11-1 and TRBJ2-1, the full variable domain reads EAEVAQSPRYKITEKSQAVAFWCDPISGHATLYWYRQILGQGPELLVQFQDESVVDDSQLPKDRFSAERLKGVDSTLKIQPAELGDSAMYLCASSTLAGVTYNEQFFGPGTRLTVL.